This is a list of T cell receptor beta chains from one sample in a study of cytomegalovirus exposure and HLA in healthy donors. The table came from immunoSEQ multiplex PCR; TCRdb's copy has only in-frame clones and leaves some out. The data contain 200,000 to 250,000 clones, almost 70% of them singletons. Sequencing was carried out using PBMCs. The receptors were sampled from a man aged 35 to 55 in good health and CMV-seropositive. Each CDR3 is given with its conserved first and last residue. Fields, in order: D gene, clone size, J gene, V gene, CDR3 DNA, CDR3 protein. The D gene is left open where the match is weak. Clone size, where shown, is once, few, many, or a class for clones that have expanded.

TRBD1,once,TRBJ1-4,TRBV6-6,TGTGCCAGCAGTTACTCGGGACAGGCTAATGAAAAACTGTTTTTT,CASSYSGQANEKLFF
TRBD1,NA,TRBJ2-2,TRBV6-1,TGTGCCAGCAGCCGGGACAGGGCGGGGACCGGGGAGCTGTTTTTT,CASSRDRAGTGELFF
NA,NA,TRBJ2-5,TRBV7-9,TGTGCCAGCAGCTTAGGGGACACGACGCAAGGGACCCAGTACTTC,CASSLGDTTQGTQYF
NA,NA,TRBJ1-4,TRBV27,TGTGCCAGCTCCTCTCTTAATGAAAAACTGTTTTTT,CASSSLNEKLFF
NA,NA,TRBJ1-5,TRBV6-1,TGTGCCAGCAGCCGGGGAGAGAATAGCAATCAGCCCCAGCATTTT,CASSRGENSNQPQHF
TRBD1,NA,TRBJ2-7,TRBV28,TGTGCCAGCAGTCCCCCGGGACAGTCCTACGAGCAGTACTTC,CASSPPGQSYEQYF
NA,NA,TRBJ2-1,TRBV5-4,TGTGCCAGCAGCTTGGGAGGGATTGGTGAGCAGTTCTTC,CASSLGGIGEQFF
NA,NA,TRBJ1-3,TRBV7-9,TGTGCCAGCAGCCCCAGGGCAGGGGCCAACTCTGGAAACACCATATATTTT,CASSPRAGANSGNTIYF
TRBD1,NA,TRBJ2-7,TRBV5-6,TGTGCCAGCAGCTCCCCGGGACAGGGGGTTTACGAGCAGTACTTC,CASSSPGQGVYEQYF
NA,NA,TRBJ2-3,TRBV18,TGTGCCAGCTTCTCGGTGGGCAACACAGATACGCAGTATTTT,CASFSVGNTDTQYF